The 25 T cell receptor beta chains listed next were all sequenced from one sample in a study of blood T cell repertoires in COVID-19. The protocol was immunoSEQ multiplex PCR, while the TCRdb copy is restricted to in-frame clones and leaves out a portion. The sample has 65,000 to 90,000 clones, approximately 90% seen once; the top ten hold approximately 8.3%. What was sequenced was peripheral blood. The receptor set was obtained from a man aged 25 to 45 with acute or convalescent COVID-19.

The CDR3 DNA reads TGCGCCAGCAGCTTAGGGGGGGCGACTGGAAACACCATATATTTT. Amino acid sequence: CASSLGGATGNTIYF. The J gene is TRBJ1-3, the V gene TRBV5-1; TRBD1 might be the D (6 bases). V dropped 2 bases and J dropped 2 bases, with 11 bases sitting between them. CDR1 and CDR2 from the germline V gene are SGHRS and YFSETQ. CDR3 size: 15 residues.

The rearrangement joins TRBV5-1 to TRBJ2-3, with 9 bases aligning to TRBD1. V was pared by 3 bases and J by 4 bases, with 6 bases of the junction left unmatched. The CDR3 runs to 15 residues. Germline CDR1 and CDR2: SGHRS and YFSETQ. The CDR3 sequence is CASSSGQGSPDTQYF. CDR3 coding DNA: TGCGCCAGCAGCTCGGGACAGGGTAGCCCAGATACGCAGTATTTT.

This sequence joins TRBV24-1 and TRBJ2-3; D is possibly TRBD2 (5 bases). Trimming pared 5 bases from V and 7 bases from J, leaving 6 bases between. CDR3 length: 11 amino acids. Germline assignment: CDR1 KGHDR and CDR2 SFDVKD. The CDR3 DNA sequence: TGTGCCACCAGTGCGGGGTATACGCAGTATTTT. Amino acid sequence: CATSAGYTQYF.

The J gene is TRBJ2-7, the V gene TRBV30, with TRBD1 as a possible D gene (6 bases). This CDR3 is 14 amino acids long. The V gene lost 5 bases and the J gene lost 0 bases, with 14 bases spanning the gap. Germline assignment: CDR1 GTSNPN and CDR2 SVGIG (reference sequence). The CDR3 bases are TGTGCCTGGGGTCCGGGACAAGGCTCCTACGAGCAGTACTTC. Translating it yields CAWGPGQGSYEQYF.

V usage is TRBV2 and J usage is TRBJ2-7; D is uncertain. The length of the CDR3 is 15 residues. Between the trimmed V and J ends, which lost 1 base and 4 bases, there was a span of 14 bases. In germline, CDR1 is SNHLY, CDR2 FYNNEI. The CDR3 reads CASSEGDRGLYEQYF. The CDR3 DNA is TGTGCCAGCAGTGAAGGCGATAGAGGCTTATACGAGCAGTACTTC.

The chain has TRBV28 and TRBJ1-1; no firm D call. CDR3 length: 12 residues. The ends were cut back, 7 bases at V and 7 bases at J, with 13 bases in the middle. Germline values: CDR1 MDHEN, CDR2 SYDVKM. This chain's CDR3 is CASIKGGYEAFF. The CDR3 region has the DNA TGTGCCAGCATAAAAGGAGGCTATGAAGCTTTCTTT.

CDR3 sequence reads: CASREGLYEQFF. The DNA for the CDR3 is TGTGCCAGCAGGGAGGGACTGTACGAGCAGTTCTTC. V gene TRBV6-5 combines with J gene TRBJ2-1; tentatively, D is TRBD2 (6 bases). V was pared by 6 bases and J by 10 bases, with 13 bases between. Germline CDR1 and CDR2: MNHEY and SVGAGI. The CDR3 extends over 12 amino acids.

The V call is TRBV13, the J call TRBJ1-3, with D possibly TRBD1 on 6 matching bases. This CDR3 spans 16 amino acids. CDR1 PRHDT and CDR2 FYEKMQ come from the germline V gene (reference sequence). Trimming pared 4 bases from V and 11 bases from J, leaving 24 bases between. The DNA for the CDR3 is TGTGCCAGCAGCTCCCTGATGGGGCAGGGCCGACAGGCCATATATTTT. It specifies CASSSLMGQGRQAIYF. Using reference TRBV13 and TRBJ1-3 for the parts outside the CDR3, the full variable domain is AAGVIQSPRHLIKEKRETATLKCYPIPRHDTVYWYQQGPGQDPQFLISFYEKMQSDKGSIPDRFSAQQFSDYHSELNMSSLELGDSALYFCASSSLMGQGRQAIYFGEGSWLTVV.

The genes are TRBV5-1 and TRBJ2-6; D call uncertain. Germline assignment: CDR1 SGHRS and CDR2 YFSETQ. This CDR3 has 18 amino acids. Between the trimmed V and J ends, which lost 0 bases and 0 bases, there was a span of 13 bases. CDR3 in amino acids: CASSLVGGPHSGANVLTF. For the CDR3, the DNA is TGCGCCAGCAGCTTGGTCGGCGGTCCTCACTCTGGGGCCAACGTCCTGACTTTC.

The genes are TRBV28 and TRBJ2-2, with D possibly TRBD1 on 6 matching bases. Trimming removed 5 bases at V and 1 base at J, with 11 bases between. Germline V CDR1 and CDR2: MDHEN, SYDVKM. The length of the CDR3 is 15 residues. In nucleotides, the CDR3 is TGTGCCAGCAGTGGGGGCCTAGAGAACACCGGGGAGCTGTTTTTT. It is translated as CASSGGLENTGELFF.

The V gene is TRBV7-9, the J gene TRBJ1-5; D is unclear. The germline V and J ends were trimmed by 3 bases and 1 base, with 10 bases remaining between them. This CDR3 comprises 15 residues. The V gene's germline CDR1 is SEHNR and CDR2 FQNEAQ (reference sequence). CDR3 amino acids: CASSLGSSSNQPQHF. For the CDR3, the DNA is TGTGCCAGCAGCTTGGGTAGTAGCAGCAATCAGCCCCAGCATTTT.

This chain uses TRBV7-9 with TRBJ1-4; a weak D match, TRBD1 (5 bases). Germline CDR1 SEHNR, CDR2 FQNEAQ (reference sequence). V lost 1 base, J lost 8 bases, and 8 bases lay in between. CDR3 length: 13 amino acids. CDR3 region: CASSLVPGEKLFF. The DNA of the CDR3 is TGTGCCAGCAGCTTAGTTCCAGGGGAAAAACTGTTTTTT.

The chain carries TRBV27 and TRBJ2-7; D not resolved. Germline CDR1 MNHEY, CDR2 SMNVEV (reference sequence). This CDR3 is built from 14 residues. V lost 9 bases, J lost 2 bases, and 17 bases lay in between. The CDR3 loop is CARVILCTAYEQYF. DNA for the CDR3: TGTGCCAGAGTTATATTATGTACGGCCTACGAGCAGTACTTC.

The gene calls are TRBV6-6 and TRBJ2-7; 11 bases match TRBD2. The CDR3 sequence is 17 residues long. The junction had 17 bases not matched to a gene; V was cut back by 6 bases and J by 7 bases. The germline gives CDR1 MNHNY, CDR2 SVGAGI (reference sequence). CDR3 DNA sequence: TGTGCCAGCAGCCGATACCCGATTAGCGGGAGGGCGAGTGAGCAGTACTTC. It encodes CASSRYPISGRASEQYF.

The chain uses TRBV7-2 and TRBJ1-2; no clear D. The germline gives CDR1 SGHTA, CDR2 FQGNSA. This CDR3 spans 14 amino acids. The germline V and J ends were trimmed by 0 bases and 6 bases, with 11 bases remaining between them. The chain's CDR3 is CASSLATGGNGYTF. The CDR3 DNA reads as TGTGCCAGCAGCTTAGCGACGGGAGGGAATGGCTACACCTTC.

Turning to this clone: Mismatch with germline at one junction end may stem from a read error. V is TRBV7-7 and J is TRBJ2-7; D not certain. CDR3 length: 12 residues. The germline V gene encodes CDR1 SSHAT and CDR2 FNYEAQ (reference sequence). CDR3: CASSLPSYEQYF. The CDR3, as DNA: TGTGCTAGCAGTCTACCAAGCTACGAGCAGTACTTC.

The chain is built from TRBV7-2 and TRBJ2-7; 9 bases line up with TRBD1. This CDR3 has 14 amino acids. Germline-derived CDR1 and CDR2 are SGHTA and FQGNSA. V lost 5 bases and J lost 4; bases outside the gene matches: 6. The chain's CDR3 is CASSTDRGRYEQYF. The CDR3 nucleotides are TGTGCCAGCAGCACCGACAGGGGGAGGTACGAGCAGTACTTC.

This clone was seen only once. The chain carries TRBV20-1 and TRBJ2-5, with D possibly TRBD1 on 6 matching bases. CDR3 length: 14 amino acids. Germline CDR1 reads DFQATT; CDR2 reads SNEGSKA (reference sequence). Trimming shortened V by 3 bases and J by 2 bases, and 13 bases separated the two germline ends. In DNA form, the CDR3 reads TGCAGTGCTAGTCATGGGGGCTTTCAAGAGACCCAGTACTTC. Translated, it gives CSASHGGFQETQYF.

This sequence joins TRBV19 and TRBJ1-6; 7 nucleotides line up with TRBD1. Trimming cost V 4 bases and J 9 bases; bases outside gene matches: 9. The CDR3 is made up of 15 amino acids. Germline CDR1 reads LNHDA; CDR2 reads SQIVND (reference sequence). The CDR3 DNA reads TGTGCCAGTAGTACCGGACAGGCGGTGACTTCACCCCTCCACTTT. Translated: CASSTGQAVTSPLHF.

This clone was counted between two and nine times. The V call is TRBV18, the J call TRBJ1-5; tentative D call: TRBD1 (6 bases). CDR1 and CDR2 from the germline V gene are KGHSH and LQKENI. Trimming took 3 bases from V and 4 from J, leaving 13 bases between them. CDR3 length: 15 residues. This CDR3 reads CASSPRWTDNQPQHF. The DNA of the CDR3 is TGTGCCAGCTCACCCCGATGGACAGATAATCAGCCCCAGCATTTT.

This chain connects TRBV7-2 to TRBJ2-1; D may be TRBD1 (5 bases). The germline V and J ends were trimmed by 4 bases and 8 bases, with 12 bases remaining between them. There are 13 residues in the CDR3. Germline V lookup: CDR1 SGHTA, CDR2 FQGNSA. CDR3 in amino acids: CASSSQGRDEQFF. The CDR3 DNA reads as TGTGCCAGCAGCTCGCAGGGTCGGGATGAGCAGTTCTTC.

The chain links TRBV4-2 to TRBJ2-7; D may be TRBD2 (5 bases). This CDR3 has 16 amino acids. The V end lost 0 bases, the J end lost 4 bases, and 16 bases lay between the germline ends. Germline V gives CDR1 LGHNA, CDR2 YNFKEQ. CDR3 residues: CASSQDSGGGNYEQYF. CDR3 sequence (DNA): TGTGCCAGCAGCCAAGATTCAGGAGGAGGAAATTACGAGCAGTACTTC.

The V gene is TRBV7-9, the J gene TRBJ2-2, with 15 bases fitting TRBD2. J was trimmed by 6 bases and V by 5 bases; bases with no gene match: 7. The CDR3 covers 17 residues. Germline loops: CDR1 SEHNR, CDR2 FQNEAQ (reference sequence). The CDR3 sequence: CASSLQGTSGGPGELFF. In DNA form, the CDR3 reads TGTGCCAGCAGCCTCCAAGGGACTAGCGGGGGGCCCGGGGAGCTGTTTTTT.

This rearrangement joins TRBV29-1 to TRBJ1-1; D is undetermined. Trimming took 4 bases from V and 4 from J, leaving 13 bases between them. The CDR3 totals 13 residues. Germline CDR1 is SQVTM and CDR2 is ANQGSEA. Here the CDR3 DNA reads TGCAGCGTTGCGGAGGGTACTTCCACTGAAGCTTTCTTT. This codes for CSVAEGTSTEAFF.

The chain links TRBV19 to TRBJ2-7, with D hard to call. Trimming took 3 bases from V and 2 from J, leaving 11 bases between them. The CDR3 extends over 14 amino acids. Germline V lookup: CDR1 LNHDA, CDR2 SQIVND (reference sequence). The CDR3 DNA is TGTGCCAGTAGTATCGGGTCTCCTACCTACGAGCAGTACTTC. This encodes CASSIGSPTYEQYF. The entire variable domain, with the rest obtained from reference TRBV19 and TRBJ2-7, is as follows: DGGITQSPKYLFRKEGQNVTLSCEQNLNHDAMYWYRQDPGQGLRLIYYSQIVNDFQKGDIAEGYSVSREKKESFPLTVTSAQKNPTAFYLCASSIGSPTYEQYFGPGTRLTVT.